What follows are 24 T cell receptor beta chains derived from one specimen sequenced in a study of CD8 T cells in Susac syndrome. Random-hexamer reverse transcription was applied to roughly 0.5 to 1 ug RNA. From the immunoSEQ multiplex PCR reads, TCRdb called clonotypes with MiXCR, one entry per CDR3 protein. The sample has 180,000 or so distinct CDR3 sequences; over 85% are singletons. What was sequenced was CD4+ T cells from PBMCs. Receptor source: a human donor in good health.

The rearrangement joins TRBV3-1 to TRBJ2-5, with D hard to call. V lost 3 bases and J 4 bases, leaving 6 bases between the germline ends. The V gene's germline CDR1 is LGHDT and CDR2 YNNKEL (reference sequence). The CDR3 totals 12 residues. Written as DNA, the CDR3 is TGTGCCAGCAGCCAGAGGACAGAGACCCAGTACTTC. This translates into CASSQRTETQYF.

This chain joins TRBV5-1 and TRBJ1-6; possibly TRBD1 for D (5 bases). The CDR3 has 15 amino acids. V shed 0 bases and J shed 5 bases, with 9 bases lying between them. Germline V CDR1 and CDR2: SGHRS, YFSETQ. The CDR3 here is CASSLVGTHNSPLHF. DNA of the CDR3: TGCGCCAGCAGCTTGGTAGGGACTCATAATTCACCCCTCCACTTT. The full variable domain, completed using reference TRBV5-1 and TRBJ1-6, is KAGVTQTPRYLIKTRGQQVTLSCSPISGHRSVSWYQQTPGQGLQFLFEYFSETQRNKGNFPGRFSGRQFSNSRSEMNVSTLELGDSALYLCASSLVGTHNSPLHFGNGTRLTVT.

CDR3 region: CSVRGQTQYF. DNA of the CDR3: TGCAGCGTTCGGGGACAGACCCAGTACTTC. The chain carries TRBV29-1 and TRBJ2-5; tentatively, D is TRBD1 or TRBD2 (5 bases each). CDR1 SQVTM and CDR2 ANQGSEA come from the germline V gene. The CDR3 totals 10 residues. Trimming shortened V by 5 bases and J by 6 bases, and 7 bases separated the two germline ends.

V usage is TRBV29-1 and J usage is TRBJ2-2; no firm D call. Germline CDR1 SQVTM, CDR2 ANQGSEA. Trimming shortened V by 6 bases and J by 5 bases, and 10 bases separated the two germline ends. This CDR3 is 12 amino acids long. The CDR3 DNA sequence: TGCAGCGTAGGAAAGGGAACCGGGGAGCTGTTTTTT. Translating gives CSVGKGTGELFF.

The chain is built from TRBV15 and TRBJ1-2, with TRBD1 identical over 8 bases. The CDR3 contains 13 residues. Per the germline V gene, CDR1 is LNHNV and CDR2 is YYDKDF (reference sequence). V trimming: 5 bases; J trimming: 5 bases; junction bases outside the gene matches: 4. Here the CDR3 DNA reads TGTGCCACCAGCCCGGACAGGGCGTATGGCTACACCTTC. Protein sequence: CATSPDRAYGYTF.

This clonotype was seen a single time. CDR3 bases: TGTGCCAGCAGCCGACTAGGCGGGGGCACAGATACGCAGTATTTT. As protein: CASSRLGGGTDTQYF. The rearrangement links TRBV5-4 to TRBJ2-3; possibly TRBD2 for D (6 bases). The V end lost 4 bases, the J end lost 1 base, and 13 bases lay between the germline ends. Germline assignment: CDR1 SGHNT and CDR2 YYREEE (reference sequence). The CDR3 length is 15 residues.

The genes are TRBV25-1 and TRBJ2-2; D is undetermined. The CDR3 length is 11 residues. Germline V gene sequence: CDR1 MGHDK, CDR2 SYGVNS. Trimming removed 4 bases at V and 9 bases at J, with 6 bases between. CDR3 sequence (DNA): TGTGCCAGCAGTGTTTGGCGGGAGCTGTTTTTT. This codes for CASSVWRELFF.

This clonotype was picked up one time. This chain links TRBV2 with TRBJ2-3; no reliable D call. V dropped 3 bases and J dropped 6 bases, with 16 bases sitting between them. The CDR3 extends over 15 amino acids. The V gene's germline CDR1 is SNHLY and CDR2 FYNNEI. The CDR3 protein is CASSDPVTTPDTQYF. The CDR3 coding sequence is TGTGCCAGCAGTGACCCAGTCACAACTCCCGATACGCAGTATTTT.

V and J are TRBV29-1 and TRBJ2-5, with 7 positions matching TRBD2. The CDR3 extends over 12 amino acids. The V and J ends lost 6 bases and 4 bases, in that order; junction bases with no gene match: 5. Germline CDR1 and CDR2: SQVTM and ANQGSEA. This CDR3 is CSVRLAGETQYF. CDR3 in DNA: TGCAGCGTCCGACTAGCCGGAGAGACCCAGTACTTC.

The V gene is TRBV7-2, the J gene TRBJ2-7; TRBD2 might be the D (6 bases). The CDR3 runs to 14 residues. The V end was cut by 4 bases, the J end by 7 bases, with 17 bases between. The germline V gene has CDR1 SGHTA and CDR2 FQGNSA. The DNA for the CDR3 is TGTGCCAGCAGCTCGACCGGGCTAGCGCGGGAGCAGTACTTC. Protein sequence: CASSSTGLAREQYF.

The V and J genes are TRBV24-1 and TRBJ2-1; maybe TRBD2 (7 bases). The CDR3 extends over 15 amino acids. V was clipped by 4 bases and J by 4 bases, with 13 bases between them. Germline lookup yields CDR1 KGHDR and CDR2 SFDVKD. CDR3 loop: CATSEGGGQYNEQFF. The CDR3 DNA sequence: TGTGCCACCAGTGAAGGGGGGGGCCAATACAATGAGCAGTTCTTC.

V usage is TRBV29-1 and J usage is TRBJ1-1; a weak D match, TRBD1 (6 bases). Per germline, CDR1 SQVTM and CDR2 ANQGSEA. With 1 base removed from V and 6 bases from J, the gap between germline ends came to 12 bases. The CDR3 totals 13 residues. Here the CDR3 DNA reads TGCAGCGTTGAAGCCGTCAGGGGCGCTGAAGCTTTCTTT. The encoded protein is CSVEAVRGAEAFF.

The V call is TRBV20-1, the J call TRBJ2-5; the match to TRBD2 covers 10 bases. From germline, CDR1 is DFQATT and CDR2 SNEGSKA (reference sequence). This CDR3 is 15 amino acids long. Trimming took 3 bases from V and 5 from J; bases not matched to a gene: 9. CDR3 loop: CSARLAGDRRETQYF. The CDR3 coding sequence is TGCAGTGCTAGGCTAGCGGGGGATAGGCGGGAGACCCAGTACTTC.

CDR3 region: CSATGGNWGEQYF. The CDR3 DNA reads as TGCAGTGCCACAGGGGGGAACTGGGGCGAGCAGTACTTC. The rearrangement links TRBV20-1 to TRBJ2-7; 8 bases match TRBD1. CDR1 and CDR2 (germline): DFQATT, SNEGSKA (reference sequence). V was clipped by 6 bases and J by 6 bases; unmatched bases: 10. The CDR3 runs to 13 residues.

The chain combines TRBV27 with TRBJ1-1, with D maybe TRBD1 (5 bases). Germline V gene sequence: CDR1 MNHEY, CDR2 SMNVEV (reference sequence). The CDR3 covers 15 residues. The germline V and J ends were trimmed by 6 bases and 0 bases, with 14 bases remaining between them. The chain's CDR3 is CASRLGERMNTEAFF. The CDR3 nucleotides read TGTGCCAGCAGGTTGGGGGAGAGGATGAACACTGAAGCTTTCTTT.

The chain has TRBV28 and TRBJ2-3, with 10 bases that match TRBD2. The CDR3 totals 15 residues. CDR1 and CDR2 (germline): MDHEN, SYDVKM. The CDR3 here is CATTPAGGLTDTQYF. CDR3 sequence (DNA): TGTGCGACCACCCCAGCGGGGGGGCTAACAGATACGCAGTATTTT.

The chain recombines TRBV9 with TRBJ1-6; perhaps TRBD1 as D (5 bases). This CDR3 has 14 residues. With 3 bases removed from V and 10 bases from J, the gap between germline ends came to 14 bases. In germline, CDR1 is SGDLS, CDR2 YYNGEE. The CDR3 coding sequence is TGTGCCAGCAGCGCCCGGGGGTTGGGATCACCCCTCCACTTT. Its protein product is CASSARGLGSPLHF.

The rearrangement joins TRBV6-1 to TRBJ2-7, with TRBD1 matching 10 bases. CDR1 and CDR2 (germline): MNHNS, SASEGT. This CDR3 spans 16 amino acids. J was trimmed by 3 bases and V by 6 bases; bases with no gene match: 11. The DNA for the CDR3 is TGTGCCAGCAGACCCCTCAGGTGGACAGGGGGCTACGAGCAGTACTTC. Residues: CASRPLRWTGGYEQYF.

This clonotype was observed once. The CDR3: CSALGAYADTQYF. CDR3 sequence (DNA): TGCAGTGCTTTGGGGGCGTACGCAGATACGCAGTATTTT. The chain carries TRBV20-1 and TRBJ2-3; tentative D call: TRBD1 (6 bases). The V gene's germline CDR1 is DFQATT and CDR2 SNEGSKA (reference sequence). Trimming pared 5 bases from V and 4 bases from J, leaving 13 bases between. There are 13 residues in the CDR3.

The V call is TRBV29-1, the J call TRBJ1-3; TRBD1 is a possible D gene (6 bases). This CDR3 spans 15 amino acids. V was shortened by 7 bases and J by 1 base, with 17 bases between the two germline ends. CDR1 and CDR2 from the germline V gene are SQVTM and ANQGSEA. In nucleotides, the CDR3 is TGCAGCGCCGGAAGACAGGTTGAGTCTGGAAACACCATATATTTT. As protein: CSAGRQVESGNTIYF.

The V call is TRBV6-1, the J call TRBJ2-6; 9 nucleotides match TRBD1. With 6 bases clipped from V and 0 bases from J, the junction kept 18 bases outside the gene matches. The CDR3 totals 21 residues. CDR1 is MNHNS and CDR2 is SASEGT in the germline V gene. CDR3 loop: CASSRRPRGGTGFSGANVLTF. CDR3 bases: TGTGCCAGCAGCCGTCGGCCCCGGGGTGGGACAGGGTTCTCTGGGGCCAACGTCCTGACTTTC.

CDR3 sequence (DNA): TGTGCCAGCAGCGTAGATTTGGCTTTGAGCGCAGATACGCAGTATTTT. This codes for CASSVDLALSADTQYF. The chain couples TRBV9 to TRBJ2-3, with D hard to call. V was cut by 0 bases and J by 4 bases, with 15 bases left in between. CDR1 and CDR2 from the germline V gene are SGDLS and YYNGEE. This CDR3 region has 16 residues.

V gene TRBV30 combines with J gene TRBJ1-1; the D is unclear. In germline, CDR1 is GTSNPN, CDR2 SVGIG (reference sequence). The CDR3 contains 11 residues. Trimming left V 4 bases short and J 7 bases short, with 10 bases between. The CDR3 region is CAWKFGFEAFF. The CDR3 DNA sequence: TGTGCCTGGAAATTTGGCTTTGAAGCTTTCTTT.

The CDR3 protein is CASSNILYEQYF. DNA of the CDR3: TGTGCCAGCAGTAACATTCTCTACGAGCAGTACTTC. The chain joins TRBV12-3 or TRBV12-4 to TRBJ2-7; D uncertain. The CDR3 has 12 amino acids. Trimming left V 5 bases short and J 3 bases short, with 8 bases between.